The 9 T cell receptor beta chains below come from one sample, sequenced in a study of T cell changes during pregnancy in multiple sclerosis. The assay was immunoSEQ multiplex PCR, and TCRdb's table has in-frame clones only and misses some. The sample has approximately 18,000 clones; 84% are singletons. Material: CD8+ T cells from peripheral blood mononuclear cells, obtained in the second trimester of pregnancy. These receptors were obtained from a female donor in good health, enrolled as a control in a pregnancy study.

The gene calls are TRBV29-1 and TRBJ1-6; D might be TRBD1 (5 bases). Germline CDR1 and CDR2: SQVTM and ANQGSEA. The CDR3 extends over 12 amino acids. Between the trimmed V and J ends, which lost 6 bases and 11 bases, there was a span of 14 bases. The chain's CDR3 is CSVRTGEAPLHF. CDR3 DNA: TGCAGCGTCAGGACGGGGGAGGCACCCCTCCACTTT.

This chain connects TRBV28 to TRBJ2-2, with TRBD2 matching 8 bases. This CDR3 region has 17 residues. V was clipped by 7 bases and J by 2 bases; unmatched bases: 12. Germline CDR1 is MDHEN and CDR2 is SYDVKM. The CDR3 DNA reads TGTGCCAGCATAGAGGTGGGCGGGGGGCCTAACACCGGGGAGCTGTTTTTT. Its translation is CASIEVGGGPNTGELFF.

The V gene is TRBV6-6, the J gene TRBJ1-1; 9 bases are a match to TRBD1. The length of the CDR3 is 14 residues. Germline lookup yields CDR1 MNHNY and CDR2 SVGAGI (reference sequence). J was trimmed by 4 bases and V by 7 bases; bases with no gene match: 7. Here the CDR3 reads CASTFGTGSTEAFF. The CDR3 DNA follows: TGTGCCAGCACCTTCGGGACAGGGAGCACTGAAGCTTTCTTT.

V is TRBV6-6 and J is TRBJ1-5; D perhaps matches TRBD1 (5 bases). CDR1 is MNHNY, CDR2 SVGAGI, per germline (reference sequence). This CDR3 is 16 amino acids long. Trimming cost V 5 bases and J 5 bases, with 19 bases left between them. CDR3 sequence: CASSPTALGVYQPQHF. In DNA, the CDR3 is TGTGCCAGCAGTCCGACAGCCTTGGGTGTTTATCAGCCCCAGCATTTT.

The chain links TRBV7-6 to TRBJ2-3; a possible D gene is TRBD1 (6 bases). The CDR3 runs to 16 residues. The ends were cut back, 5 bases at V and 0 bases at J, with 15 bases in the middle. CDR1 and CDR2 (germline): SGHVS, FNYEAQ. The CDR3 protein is CASSIRTGTSTDTQYF. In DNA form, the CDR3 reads TGTGCCAGCAGCATAAGGACCGGGACAAGCACAGATACGCAGTATTTT.

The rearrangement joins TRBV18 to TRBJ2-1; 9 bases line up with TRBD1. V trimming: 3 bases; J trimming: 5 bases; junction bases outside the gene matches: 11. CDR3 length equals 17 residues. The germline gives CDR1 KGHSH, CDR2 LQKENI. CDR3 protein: CASSPPVWGTGNNEQFF. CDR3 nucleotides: TGTGCCAGCTCACCCCCAGTTTGGGGGACAGGGAACAATGAGCAGTTCTTC. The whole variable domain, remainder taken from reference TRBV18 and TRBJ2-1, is NAGVMQNPRHLVRRRGQEARLRCSPMKGHSHVYWYRQLPEEGLKFMVYLQKENIIDESGMPKERFSAEFPKEGPSILRIQQVVRGDSAAYFCASSPPVWGTGNNEQFFGPGTRLTVL.

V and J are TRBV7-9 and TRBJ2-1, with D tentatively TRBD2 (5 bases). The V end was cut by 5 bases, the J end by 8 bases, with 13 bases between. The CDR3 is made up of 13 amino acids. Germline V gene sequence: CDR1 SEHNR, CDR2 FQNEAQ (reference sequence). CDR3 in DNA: TGTGCCAGCAGCCGGAGGTCCGGGGATGAGCAGTTCTTC. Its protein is CASSRRSGDEQFF.

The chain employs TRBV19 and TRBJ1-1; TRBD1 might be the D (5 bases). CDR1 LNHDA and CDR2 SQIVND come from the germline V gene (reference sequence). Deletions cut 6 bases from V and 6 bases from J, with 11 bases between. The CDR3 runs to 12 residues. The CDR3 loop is CASRVWGAEAFF. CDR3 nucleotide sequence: TGTGCCAGTAGAGTATGGGGGGCTGAAGCTTTCTTT. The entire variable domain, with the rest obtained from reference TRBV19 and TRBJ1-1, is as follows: DGGITQSPKYLFRKEGQNVTLSCEQNLNHDAMYWYRQDPGQGLRLIYYSQIVNDFQKGDIAEGYSVSREKKESFPLTVTSAQKNPTAFYLCASRVWGAEAFFGQGTRLTVV.

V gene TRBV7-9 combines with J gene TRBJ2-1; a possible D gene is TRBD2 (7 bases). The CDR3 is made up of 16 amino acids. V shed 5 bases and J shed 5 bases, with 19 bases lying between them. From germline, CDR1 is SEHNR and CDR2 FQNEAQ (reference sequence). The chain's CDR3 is CASSPLRGAFHNEQFF. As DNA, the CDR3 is TGTGCCAGCAGCCCTTTACGGGGGGCCTTCCACAATGAGCAGTTCTTC. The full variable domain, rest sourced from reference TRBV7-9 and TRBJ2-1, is DTGVSQNPRHKITKRGQNVTFRCDPISEHNRLYWYRQTLGQGPEFLTYFQNEAQLEKSRLLSDRFSAERPKGSFSTLEIQRTEQGDSAMYLCASSPLRGAFHNEQFFGPGTRLTVL.